This section outlines one T cell receptor beta chain sequence together with its context. These data come from a study of blood T cell repertoires in COVID-19. The germline V and J ends were trimmed by 4 bases and 2 bases, with 3 bases remaining between them. The CDR3 totals 11 residues. The germline V gene encodes CDR1 SGHDN and CDR2 FVKESK. The data were produced by immunoSEQ multiplex PCR, yet TCRdb's version contains in-frame clones alone and is incomplete. The sample consists of 300,000 to 400,000 clones, about 92% of them appearing once. The chain links TRBV14 to TRBJ2-7; D remains unclear. The sequenced sample consisted of PBMCs or T cells enriched from blood (not recorded which). This sequence was found in a man aged 55 to 70 who had recovered from COVID-19. CDR3: CASSPAYEQYF. DNA of the CDR3: TGTGCCAGCAGCCCTGCCTACGAGCAGTACTTC.